The T cell receptor beta chain described here comes from a study of regulatory T cells in long-lasting Graves disease. Notes on the study in general: Persistent Graves' patients showed reduced TCR diversity versus newly diagnosed patients.

Time point described: newly diagnosed GD, antithyroid drugs for less than 3 months. After RNA was extracted from PBMCs, the TCR library was made from it. Under American Thyroid Association guidelines, Graves' disease was diagnosed. On this clonotype: Its antigen remains unidentified.

Arm-PCR with iRepertoire HTBI primers amplified the CDR3 regions for these TCR beta libraries. Using its own MiXCR run on the multiplex PCR reads, TCRdb lists one record per CDR3 protein. Of hundreds of thousands of distinct CDR3 sequences listed, 15% to 20% are singletons. Separately, the same data were catalogued under a study of T cells in Graves' hyperthyroidism and ophthalmopathy. Turning to that study: A 13 V-J model separated ophthalmopathy from stable hyperthyroidism.

The sequence was obtained from a woman aged 35 to 60 with Graves disease. Here the sequenced sample was peripheral blood mononuclear cells (PBMCs), taken at new diagnosis, from a patient treated with antithyroid drugs.

The CDR3 is CSARDPGGTRRQPQHF. CDR3 in DNA: TGCAGTGCTAGAGATCCCGGAGGTACCAGGAGGCAGCCCCAGCATTTT. V usage is TRBV20-1 and J usage is TRBJ1-5; D gene uncertain. Germline CDR1 reads DFQATT; CDR2 reads SNEGSKA (reference sequence). With 0 bases removed from V and 7 bases from J, the gap between germline ends came to 19 bases. The CDR3 spans 16 residues.